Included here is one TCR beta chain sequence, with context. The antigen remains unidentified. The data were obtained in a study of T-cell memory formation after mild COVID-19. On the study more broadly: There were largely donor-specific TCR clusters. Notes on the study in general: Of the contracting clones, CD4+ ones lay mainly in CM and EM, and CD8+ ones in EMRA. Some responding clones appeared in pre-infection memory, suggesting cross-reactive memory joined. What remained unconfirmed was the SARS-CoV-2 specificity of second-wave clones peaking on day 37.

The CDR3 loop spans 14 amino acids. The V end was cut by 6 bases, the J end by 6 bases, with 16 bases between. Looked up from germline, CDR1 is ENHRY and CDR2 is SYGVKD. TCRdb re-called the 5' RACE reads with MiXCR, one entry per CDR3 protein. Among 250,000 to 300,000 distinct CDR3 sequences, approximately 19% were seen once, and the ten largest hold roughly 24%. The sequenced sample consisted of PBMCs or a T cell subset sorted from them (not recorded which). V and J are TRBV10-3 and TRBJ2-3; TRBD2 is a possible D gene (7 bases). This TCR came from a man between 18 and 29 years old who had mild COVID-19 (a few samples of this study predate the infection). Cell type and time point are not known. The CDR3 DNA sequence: TGTGCCATCAGCGTGGCGGGGGCTGTTGATACGCAGTATTTT. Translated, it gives CAISVAGAVDTQYF.